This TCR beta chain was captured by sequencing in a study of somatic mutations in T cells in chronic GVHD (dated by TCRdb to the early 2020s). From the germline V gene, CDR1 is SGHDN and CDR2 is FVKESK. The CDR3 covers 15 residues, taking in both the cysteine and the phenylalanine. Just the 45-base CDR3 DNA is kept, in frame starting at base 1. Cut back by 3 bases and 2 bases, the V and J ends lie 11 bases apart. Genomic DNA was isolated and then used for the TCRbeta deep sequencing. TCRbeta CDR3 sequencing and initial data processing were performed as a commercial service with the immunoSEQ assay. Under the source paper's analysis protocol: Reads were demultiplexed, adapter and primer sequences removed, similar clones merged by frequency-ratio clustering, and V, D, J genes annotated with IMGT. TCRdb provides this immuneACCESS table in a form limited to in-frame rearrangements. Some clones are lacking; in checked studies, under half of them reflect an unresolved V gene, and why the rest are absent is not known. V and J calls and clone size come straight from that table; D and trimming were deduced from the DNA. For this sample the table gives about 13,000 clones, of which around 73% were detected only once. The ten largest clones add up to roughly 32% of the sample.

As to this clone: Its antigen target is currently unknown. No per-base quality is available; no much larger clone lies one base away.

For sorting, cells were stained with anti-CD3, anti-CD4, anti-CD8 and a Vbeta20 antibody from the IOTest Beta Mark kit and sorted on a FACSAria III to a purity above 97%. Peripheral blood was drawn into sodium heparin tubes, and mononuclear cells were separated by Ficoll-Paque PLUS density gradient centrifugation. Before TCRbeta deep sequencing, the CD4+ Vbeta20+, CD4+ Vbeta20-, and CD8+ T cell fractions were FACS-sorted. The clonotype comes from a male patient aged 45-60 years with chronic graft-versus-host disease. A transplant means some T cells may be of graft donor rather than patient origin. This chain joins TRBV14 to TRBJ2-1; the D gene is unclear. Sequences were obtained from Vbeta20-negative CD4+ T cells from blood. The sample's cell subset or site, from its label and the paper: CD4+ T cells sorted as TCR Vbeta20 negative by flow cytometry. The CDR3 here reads CASSQDVGAYNEQFF. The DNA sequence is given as TGTGCCAGCAGCCAGGATGTGGGCGCCTACAATGAGCAGTTCTTC.